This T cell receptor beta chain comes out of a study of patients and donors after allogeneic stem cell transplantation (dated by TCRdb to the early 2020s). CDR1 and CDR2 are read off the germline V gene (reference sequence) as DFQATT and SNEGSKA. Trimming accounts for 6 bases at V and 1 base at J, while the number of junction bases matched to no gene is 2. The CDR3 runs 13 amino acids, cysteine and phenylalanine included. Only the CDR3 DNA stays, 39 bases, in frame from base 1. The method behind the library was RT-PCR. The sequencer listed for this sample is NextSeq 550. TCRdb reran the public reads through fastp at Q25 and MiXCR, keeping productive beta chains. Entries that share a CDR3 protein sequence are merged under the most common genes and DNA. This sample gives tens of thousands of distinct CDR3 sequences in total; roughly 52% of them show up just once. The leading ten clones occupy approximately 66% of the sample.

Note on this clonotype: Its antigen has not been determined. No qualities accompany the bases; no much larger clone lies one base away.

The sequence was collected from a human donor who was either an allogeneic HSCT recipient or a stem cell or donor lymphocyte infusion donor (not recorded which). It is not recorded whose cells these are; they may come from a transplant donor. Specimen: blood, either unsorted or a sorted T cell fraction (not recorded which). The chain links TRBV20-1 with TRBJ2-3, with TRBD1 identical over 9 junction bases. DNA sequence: TGCAGTGCCTGGACAGGGGGCACAGATACGCAGTATTTT. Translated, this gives CSAWTGGTDTQYF.